Listed here are 32 T cell receptor beta chains from one sample, sequenced in a study of CD8 T cells in ankylosing spondylitis. Antigens for these TCRs are unknown. One entry per CDR3 protein results from TCRdb running MiXCR on the 5' RACE reads. Of around 890,000 distinct CDR3 sequences in the sample, approximately 12% were seen once. Study-wide points: One TCR beta motif, made up of under ten highly homologous variants, appeared characteristic of ankylosing spondylitis blood.

Sequenced: blood, either unsorted or a sorted T cell fraction (not recorded which). The receptors come from a male donor with ankylosing spondylitis.

This clonotype was counted many times. CDR3 sequence (DNA): TGTGCCAGCAGTTACTCGGGGATAGGCGAGACCCAGTACTTC. It codes for CASSYSGIGETQYF. V usage is TRBV6-5 and J usage is TRBJ2-5; unclear D gene. Germline V gene lookup returns CDR1 MNHEY and CDR2 SVGAGI. Trimming stripped 0 bases from V and 5 bases from J, with 10 bases between. The CDR3 is 14 amino acids.

J is TRBJ2-7 and V is TRBV5-1; tentative D call: TRBD1 (6 bases). Between the trimmed V and J ends, which lost 4 bases and 5 bases, there was a span of 19 bases. This CDR3 spans 15 amino acids. Germline-derived CDR1 and CDR2 are SGHRS and YFSETQ. DNA for the CDR3: TGCGCCAGCAGCGCAATGGTACGGGCAGGGGACGAGCAGTACTTC. As protein: CASSAMVRAGDEQYF.

This clonotype was counted a few times. The chain links TRBV20-1 to TRBJ1-6, with D perhaps matching TRBD1 (5 bases). Per germline, CDR1 DFQATT and CDR2 SNEGSKA (reference sequence). V was pared by 3 bases and J by 9 bases, with 18 bases between. The CDR3 covers 15 residues. The CDR3 is CSARRRGFGGSPLHF. CDR3 nucleotide sequence: TGCAGTGCTAGGAGGAGAGGCTTTGGGGGTTCACCCCTCCACTTT.

The rearrangement joins TRBV28 to TRBJ2-7; a possible D gene is TRBD1 (5 bases). The CDR3 loop spans 16 amino acids. Trimming cost V 5 bases and J 3 bases, with 20 bases left between them. Per germline, CDR1 MDHEN and CDR2 SYDVKM. The CDR3 here is CASSPPGMGRYYEQYF. The CDR3 coding sequence is TGTGCCAGCAGTCCCCCAGGGATGGGGCGGTACTACGAGCAGTACTTC.

This clonotype has a handful of counts. The V gene is TRBV7-2, the J gene TRBJ1-2; the D is unclear. This CDR3 is built from 15 residues. V was cut by 2 bases and J by 6 bases, with 16 bases left in between. The V gene's germline CDR1 is SGHTA and CDR2 FQGNSA. CDR3 bases: TGTGCCAGCAGCTTAAGTCACGGGGATCCAAATGGCTACACCTTC. Encoded protein: CASSLSHGDPNGYTF.

The chain employs TRBV29-1 and TRBJ1-1; tentative D call: TRBD1 (5 bases). V lost 2 bases, J lost 4 bases, and 11 bases lay in between. Germline-derived CDR1 and CDR2 are SQVTM and ANQGSEA. This CDR3 has 13 residues. CDR3: CSVEQGISTEAFF. DNA for the CDR3: TGCAGCGTTGAACAGGGAATAAGCACTGAAGCTTTCTTT.

The rearrangement uses TRBV10-3 and TRBJ2-3, with D possibly TRBD1 on 5 matching bases. Trimming removed 3 bases from V and 2 bases from J, with 15 bases in between. CDR3 length equals 16 residues. Germline CDR1 is ENHRY and CDR2 is SYGVKD. CDR3 in amino acids: CAISEARQGPTDTQYF. Written as DNA, the CDR3 is TGTGCCATCAGTGAAGCAAGGCAGGGCCCCACAGATACGCAGTATTTT.

This clonotype was detected only a few times. V is TRBV4-3 and J is TRBJ2-7; the match to TRBD2 covers 8 bases. Germline loops: CDR1 LGHNA, CDR2 YSLEER. The CDR3 length is 15 residues. J lost 7 bases, V lost 2 bases, and 10 bases had no gene match. CDR3 amino acids: CASSQLPGGAAEQYF. In DNA form, the CDR3 reads TGCGCCAGCAGCCAACTTCCGGGAGGGGCGGCGGAGCAGTACTTC.

The chain has TRBV6-2 or TRBV6-3 and TRBJ1-1; D remains ambiguous. The V and J ends lost 6 bases and 5 bases respectively, with 16 bases between them. This CDR3 is built from 14 residues. Per the germline V gene, CDR1 is MNHEY and CDR2 is SVGEGT. DNA for the CDR3: TGTGCCAGCAGCCCTGCGGGGATCAGGACTGAAGCTTTCTTT. Encoded protein: CASSPAGIRTEAFF.

This chain connects TRBV10-3 to TRBJ2-7; 7 bases match TRBD1. V dropped 6 bases and J dropped 5; count of bases not matched to a gene: 7. CDR1 is ENHRY and CDR2 is SYGVKD in the germline V gene. This CDR3 comprises 13 residues. The CDR3 here is CAISQGTVNEQYF. CDR3 coding DNA: TGTGCCATCAGCCAGGGGACAGTTAACGAGCAGTACTTC.

The rearrangement uses TRBV7-2 and TRBJ2-7; D gene ambiguous. The CDR3 consists of 14 residues. V was shortened by 1 base and J by 3 bases, with 10 bases between the two germline ends. Germline V CDR1 and CDR2: SGHTA, FQGNSA. The CDR3 DNA reads as TGTGCCAGCAGCTTAGTCCCGAATGACTACGAGCAGTACTTC. It translates to CASSLVPNDYEQYF.

This clonotype was detected a few times. This sequence joins TRBV25-1 and TRBJ2-5; 7 bases align to TRBD2. Germline V CDR1 and CDR2: MGHDK, SYGVNS. Germline trimming cut 6 bases from V and 5 bases from J; bases unmatched to any gene: 15. This CDR3 is 16 amino acids long. The CDR3: CASSSGRQKAGETQYF. CDR3 sequence (DNA): TGTGCCAGCAGCTCAGGGCGCCAAAAAGCGGGGGAGACCCAGTACTTC.

This clonotype was detected many times. The chain carries TRBV7-2 and TRBJ2-5, with 14 bases matching TRBD2. The germline CDR1 and CDR2 sequences are SGHTA and FQGNSA. V dropped 4 bases and J dropped 5; count of bases not matched to a gene: 6. This CDR3 has 16 residues. The CDR3 nucleotides read TGTGCCAGCAGCTCGGGACTAGCGGGAGTAGGGGAGACCCAGTACTTC. Encoded protein: CASSSGLAGVGETQYF.

As DNA, the CDR3 is TGTGCCAGCAGCCGACAGGGGCTATCGACCGGGGAGCTGTTTTTT. It is translated as CASSRQGLSTGELFF. V is TRBV5-5 and J is TRBJ2-2; 8 bases agree with TRBD1. This CDR3 contains 15 residues. Germline V gene sequence: CDR1 SGHKS, CDR2 YYEKEE (reference sequence). The V segment lost 4 bases and the J segment 5 bases; nucleotides outside the gene matches: 7.

This clonotype was detected ten times or more. V usage is TRBV25-1 and J usage is TRBJ1-1; 10 bases align to TRBD1. The CDR3 spans 11 residues. CDR1 and CDR2 (germline): MGHDK, SYGVNS. Unmatched junction bases numbered 3, after V lost 7 bases and J lost 10 bases. The CDR3 DNA is TGTGCCAGCACCTGGACAGGGGGAGCTTTCTTT. This gives the protein CASTWTGGAFF.

This clonotype was counted a few times. V is TRBV7-2 and J is TRBJ1-6; D remains ambiguous. CDR3 size: 13 residues. The V and J ends lost 4 bases and 4 bases respectively, with 5 bases between them. The germline V gene encodes CDR1 SGHTA and CDR2 FQGNSA. Here the CDR3 reads CASSSVYNSPLHF. CDR3 bases: TGTGCCAGCAGCTCCGTTTATAATTCACCCCTCCACTTT.

This clonotype was detected many times. The J gene is TRBJ2-3, the V gene TRBV9; 8 bases match TRBD2. V gave up 4 bases and J gave up 4 bases; unmatched junction bases: 8. The CDR3 runs 15 residues. The germline V gene encodes CDR1 SGDLS and CDR2 YYNGEE. DNA for the CDR3: TGTGCCAGCAGCTACGGGGGGGCTCCCTCAGATACGCAGTATTTT. It translates to CASSYGGAPSDTQYF.

This clonotype has at least ten counts. The V call is TRBV7-2, the J call TRBJ2-1; possibly TRBD2 for D (6 bases). CDR3 length: 16 residues. With 1 base removed from V and 0 bases from J, the gap between germline ends came to 10 bases. Germline V gene lookup returns CDR1 SGHTA and CDR2 FQGNSA. The CDR3 region has the DNA TGTGCCAGCAGCTTAGGGGTAGCGGCCTCCTACAATGAGCAGTTCTTC. It yields the protein CASSLGVAASYNEQFF.

The chain uses TRBV20-1 and TRBJ1-4; no clear D gene. Per germline, CDR1 DFQATT and CDR2 SNEGSKA (reference sequence). The CDR3 runs 12 residues. V lost 8 bases to trimming and J lost 6 bases, with 13 bases between them. The CDR3 here is CSPSFGDEKLFF. The CDR3 coding sequence is TGCAGTCCCTCCTTTGGGGATGAAAAACTGTTTTTT.

This clonotype was observed a few times. V gene TRBV15 combines with J gene TRBJ1-1; 9 bases are a match to TRBD1. CDR1 LNHNV and CDR2 YYDKDF come from the germline V gene (reference sequence). The CDR3 has 15 residues. The J segment lost 5 bases and the V segment lost 5 bases, leaving 9 bases of the junction unmatched. The CDR3: CATSVQQGAGTEAFF. CDR3 coding DNA: TGTGCCACCAGCGTACAACAGGGGGCGGGTACTGAAGCTTTCTTT. Drawing the rest from reference TRBV15 and TRBJ1-1, the complete variable domain is DAMVIQNPRYQVTQFGKPVTLSCSQTLNHNVMYWYQQKSSQAPKLLFHYYDKDFNNEADTPDNFQSRRPNTSFCFLDIRSPGLGDTAMYLCATSVQQGAGTEAFFGQGTRLTVV.

The sample holds a few counts of this clonotype. The chain combines TRBV10-3 with TRBJ2-1; D tentatively reads TRBD1 or TRBD2 (5 bases each). The V end lost 8 bases, the J end lost 8 bases, and 16 bases lay between the germline ends. CDR3 length equals 13 residues. Germline CDR1 is ENHRY and CDR2 is SYGVKD. The DNA of the CDR3 is TGTGCCATCGGGGCCCTGAGCGGCGATGAGCAGTTCTTC. It codes for CAIGALSGDEQFF.

V is TRBV4-2 and J is TRBJ1-5; 8 bases are a match to TRBD1. Germline V CDR1 and CDR2: LGHNA, YNFKEQ. The CDR3 is made up of 16 amino acids. The ends lost 3 bases at V and 1 base at J; junction bases unmatched: 5. CDR3: CASSHPDRDSNQPQHF. The CDR3 nucleotides are TGTGCCAGCAGCCATCCGGACAGGGACAGCAATCAGCCCCAGCATTTT.

The J gene is TRBJ2-3, the V gene TRBV5-1; TRBD2 might be the D (6 bases). The V end was cut by 0 bases, the J end by 2 bases, with 10 bases between. Germline values: CDR1 SGHRS, CDR2 YFSETQ. CDR3 size: 15 residues. CDR3: CASSLGIAVTDTQYF. As DNA, the CDR3 is TGCGCCAGCAGCTTGGGGATAGCGGTCACAGATACGCAGTATTTT.

The chain employs TRBV20-1 and TRBJ2-5; TRBD1 matches at 7 bases. Germline CDR1 is DFQATT and CDR2 is SNEGSKA (reference sequence). This CDR3 spans 15 amino acids. Unmatched junction bases numbered 7, after V lost 1 base and J lost 2 bases. The CDR3 loop is CSARGSRDRQETQYF. Here the CDR3 DNA reads TGCAGTGCTAGAGGTTCCCGGGACAGACAAGAGACCCAGTACTTC.

V and J are TRBV18 and TRBJ2-1, with TRBD2 identical over 7 bases. This CDR3 contains 14 residues. The V segment lost 8 bases and the J segment 2 bases; nucleotides outside the gene matches: 6. Looked up from germline, CDR1 is KGHSH and CDR2 is LQKENI. Here the CDR3 DNA reads TGTGCCAGCGAAACTAGCGTTACCTACAATGAGCAGTTCTTC. Its protein product is CASETSVTYNEQFF.

The chain has TRBV6-2 or TRBV6-3 and TRBJ2-7; D unresolved. The CDR3 covers 15 residues. CDR1 is MNHEY and CDR2 is SVGEGT in the germline V gene. The V end lost 7 bases, the J end lost 5 bases, and 21 bases lay between the germline ends. CDR3 residues: CASIDPGVVGDEQYF. CDR3 DNA: TGTGCCAGCATTGATCCGGGCGTAGTGGGCGACGAGCAGTACTTC.

This clonotype turned up a few times. The genes are TRBV27 and TRBJ2-2; 9 nucleotides match TRBD2. CDR3 length: 16 amino acids. Germline V gene data show CDR1 as MNHEY and CDR2 as SMNVEV (reference sequence). The V and J ends lost 6 bases and 6 bases, in that order; junction bases with no gene match: 11. The CDR3 coding sequence is TGTGCCAGCAGACGACTAGCGGAACAGAGTGCCGGGGAGCTGTTTTTT. It codes for CASRRLAEQSAGELFF.

In nucleotides, the CDR3 is TGTGCCAGCAGTTTACGGGCCGCAAGAAATGAGCAGTTCTTC. This gives the protein CASSLRAARNEQFF. The chain is built from TRBV6-5 and TRBJ2-1; D ambiguous. CDR1 is MNHEY, CDR2 SVGAGI, per germline. This CDR3 has 14 amino acids. Trimming removed 4 bases from V and 7 bases from J, with 14 bases in between.

This clonotype was seen repeatedly, ten times or more. The chain recombines TRBV20-1 with TRBJ2-1; D is undetermined. Germline CDR1 is DFQATT and CDR2 is SNEGSKA (reference sequence). V lost 6 bases and J lost 7, with 10 bases in between. The CDR3 has 11 residues. For the CDR3, the DNA is TGCAGTGCCGCCTGGAGAAATGAGCAGTTCTTC. Its translation: CSAAWRNEQFF.

The chain has TRBV15 and TRBJ2-7; D is perhaps TRBD2 (5 bases). V dropped 0 bases and J dropped 2 bases, with 11 bases sitting between them. This CDR3 region has 15 residues. Germline V gene lookup returns CDR1 LNHNV and CDR2 YYDKDF (reference sequence). The CDR3 loop is CATSRDHGRAYEQYF. DNA of the CDR3: TGTGCCACCAGCAGAGATCATGGGCGGGCCTACGAGCAGTACTTC.

J is TRBJ2-5 and V is TRBV5-1; the D gene is possibly TRBD2 (5 bases). V lost 1 base to trimming and J lost 2 bases, with 15 bases between them. The germline V gene has CDR1 SGHRS and CDR2 YFSETQ. This CDR3 is built from 16 residues. The CDR3 region is CASSLQSSRIQETQYF. The CDR3, as DNA: TGCGCCAGCAGCTTGCAATCTAGCAGAATTCAAGAGACCCAGTACTTC.

This clonotype was detected only a few times. The DNA for the CDR3 is TGTGCCAGCAGCCCATATTGGGCGGGGTCGGAAGAGACCCAGTACTTC. Amino acids: CASSPYWAGSEETQYF. The V call is TRBV5-6, the J call TRBJ2-5, with a tentative D call TRBD2 (6 bases). The CDR3 spans 16 residues. Deletions cut 4 bases from V and 3 bases from J, with 19 bases between. CDR1 is SGHDT and CDR2 is YYEEEE in the germline V gene.